The rows below give T cell receptor beta chains drawn from one sample of a study of blood T cells in healthy people across ages. TCRdb reprocessed the 5' RACE reads via MiXCR and lists one record per CDR3 protein. The sample has about 680,000 distinct CDR3 sequences, 45% to 50% seen once; the top ten hold 30% to 40%. The sequencing input was blood. The receptors stem from a woman aged 55-69 years in good health. The CDR3 runs from the conserved cysteine through the conserved F or W. A D gene is named only where the DNA matches it firmly. Size tells how often a clone was seen (once, few, many) or the class of an expanded clone, and some rows leave it out.

CDR3 DNA: TGTGCCAGCAAGACGGGGGGGATCGGGGAGACCCAGTACTTC
CDR3 protein: CASKTGGIGETQYF
D gene: TRBD2
J gene: TRBJ2-5
clone size: .
V gene: TRBV28

CDR3 DNA: TGTGCCAGCAGCCTACTAGCGTACCACACAGATACGCAGTATTTT
CDR3 protein: CASSLLAYHTDTQYF
D gene: TRBD2
J gene: TRBJ2-3
clone size: .
V gene: TRBV7-2

CDR3 DNA: TGTGCCATCAGTGGGAAAGCCCTCCAAGAGACCCAGTACTTC
CDR3 protein: CAISGKALQETQYF
D gene: .
J gene: TRBJ2-5
clone size: .
V gene: TRBV10-3

CDR3 DNA: TGTGCCAGCAGCACACCGGGACTTCGGACCAATGAGCAGTTCTTC
CDR3 protein: CASSTPGLRTNEQFF
D gene: .
J gene: TRBJ2-1
clone size: .
V gene: TRBV28

CDR3 DNA: TGTGCCAGCACCCGAGGAGAGCTTGGCAATGAGCAGTTCTTC
CDR3 protein: CASTRGELGNEQFF
D gene: .
J gene: TRBJ2-1
clone size: .
V gene: TRBV7-2

CDR3 DNA: TGTGCCAGCAGCCACGAGTCGCCCCCATCACCCCTCCACTTT
CDR3 protein: CASSHESPPSPLHF
D gene: .
J gene: TRBJ1-6
clone size: once
V gene: TRBV7-2

CDR3 DNA: TGCGCCAGCAGCCACGGGACCGGTTTCGATAATTCACCCCTCCACTTT
CDR3 protein: CASSHGTGFDNSPLHF
D gene: .
J gene: TRBJ1-6
clone size: .
V gene: TRBV4-3

CDR3 DNA: TGTGCCAGCAGTAGTAGCAGTATTAATTCACCCCTCCACTTT
CDR3 protein: CASSSSSINSPLHF
D gene: .
J gene: TRBJ1-6
clone size: few
V gene: TRBV25-1

CDR3 DNA: TGCAGTGCTAGGGGGCAGAGCTCCTACAATGAGCAGTTCTTC
CDR3 protein: CSARGQSSYNEQFF
D gene: .
J gene: TRBJ2-1
clone size: few
V gene: TRBV20-1

CDR3 DNA: TGCGCCAGCAGCACGGACAGGGTCGATGAGCAGTTCTTC
CDR3 protein: CASSTDRVDEQFF
D gene: TRBD1
J gene: TRBJ2-1
clone size: .
V gene: TRBV5-1

CDR3 DNA: TGCAGTGCTGGACAGGGGGCCATTGATACGCAGTATTTT
CDR3 protein: CSAGQGAIDTQYF
D gene: TRBD1
J gene: TRBJ2-3
clone size: .
V gene: TRBV20-1

CDR3 DNA: TGCGCCAGCAGCTCCACACCAGGGAACGATGAGCAGTTCTTC
CDR3 protein: CASSSTPGNDEQFF
D gene: .
J gene: TRBJ2-1
clone size: .
V gene: TRBV5-1

CDR3 DNA: TGTGCCAGCAGCCAAGTTGAGGAGATAGGATCACCCCTCCACTTT
CDR3 protein: CASSQVEEIGSPLHF
D gene: .
J gene: TRBJ1-6
clone size: .
V gene: TRBV3-1

CDR3 DNA: TGTGCCAGCAGCCCTATTCGGACTAGCGGGAGGGTATCTGGCGAGCAGTACTTC
CDR3 protein: CASSPIRTSGRVSGEQYF
D gene: TRBD2
J gene: TRBJ2-7
clone size: few
V gene: TRBV7-6

CDR3 DNA: TGTGCCAGCAGCTTGGAGGCCAGGGTCGCCTACAATGAGCAGTTCTTC
CDR3 protein: CASSLEARVAYNEQFF
D gene: .
J gene: TRBJ2-1
clone size: .
V gene: TRBV7-2

CDR3 DNA: TGTGCCAGCAGCCGACCCTCTGGGGCCAACGTCCTGACTTTC
CDR3 protein: CASSRPSGANVLTF
D gene: .
J gene: TRBJ2-6
clone size: few
V gene: TRBV28

CDR3 DNA: TGTGCCAGCAGTCTGACAGGCTCAAATCAGCCCCAGCATTTT
CDR3 protein: CASSLTGSNQPQHF
D gene: .
J gene: TRBJ1-5
clone size: many
V gene: TRBV12-3/TRBV12-4

CDR3 DNA: TGTGCCAGCAGTATAGGGTTGGGAGCTAACTATGGCTACACCTTC
CDR3 protein: CASSIGLGANYGYTF
D gene: .
J gene: TRBJ1-2
clone size: .
V gene: TRBV2

CDR3 DNA: TGTGCCAGCAGCCCCAGGGGGCCCCAAGAGACCCAGTACTTC
CDR3 protein: CASSPRGPQETQYF
D gene: TRBD1
J gene: TRBJ2-5
clone size: .
V gene: TRBV6-5

CDR3 DNA: TGTGCCAGCGGTTACTCGAGGCAGTCCTACGAGCAGTACTTC
CDR3 protein: CASGYSRQSYEQYF
D gene: .
J gene: TRBJ2-7
clone size: once
V gene: TRBV6-5

CDR3 DNA: TGCGCCAGCAGCCAAGAGTGGCAGGGGCCCTACTCCTACGAGCAGTACTTC
CDR3 protein: CASSQEWQGPYSYEQYF
D gene: .
J gene: TRBJ2-7
clone size: .
V gene: TRBV4-1

CDR3 DNA: TGTGCCAGCAGTGTTTGGGGTGGAGGGGAGACCCAGTACTTC
CDR3 protein: CASSVWGGGETQYF
D gene: .
J gene: TRBJ2-5
clone size: few
V gene: TRBV12-3/TRBV12-4

CDR3 DNA: TGCAGCGTTGAAGTTGGGACTCAGAAACCCCGCATTCAGTACTTC
CDR3 protein: CSVEVGTQKPRIQYF
D gene: .
J gene: TRBJ2-4
clone size: few
V gene: TRBV29-1

CDR3 DNA: TGCAGCGTTGAAGATTCAAGTCTTCCTCGAGGCACAGATACGCAGTATTTT
CDR3 protein: CSVEDSSLPRGTDTQYF
D gene: .
J gene: TRBJ2-3
clone size: .
V gene: TRBV29-1

CDR3 DNA: TGTGCCAGCCGGGGGGACACCAAACGGCTTGGCTACACCTTC
CDR3 protein: CASRGDTKRLGYTF
D gene: .
J gene: TRBJ1-2
clone size: .
V gene: TRBV28

CDR3 DNA: TGTGCCAGCAGTGAATTAGGAGGGGAGACCCAGTACTTC
CDR3 protein: CASSELGGETQYF
D gene: .
J gene: TRBJ2-5
clone size: few
V gene: TRBV2

CDR3 DNA: TGCAGCGGTGTGGGGCAAGAGACCCAGTACTTC
CDR3 protein: CSGVGQETQYF
D gene: .
J gene: TRBJ2-5
clone size: many
V gene: TRBV29-1

CDR3 DNA: TGCGCCAGCAGCTTCCAACTCGGGGGGACTAATGAAAAACTGTTTTTT
CDR3 protein: CASSFQLGGTNEKLFF
D gene: .
J gene: TRBJ1-4
clone size: .
V gene: TRBV5-1

CDR3 DNA: TGTGCCAGCAGGAGTACTAGCGGGAGGGGGGAGCAGTTCTTC
CDR3 protein: CASRSTSGRGEQFF
D gene: TRBD2
J gene: TRBJ2-1
clone size: .
V gene: TRBV28

CDR3 DNA: TGCAGCGTTGACACCCAGGGGGCGGACTATGGCTACACCTTC
CDR3 protein: CSVDTQGADYGYTF
D gene: TRBD1
J gene: TRBJ1-2
clone size: .
V gene: TRBV29-1

CDR3 DNA: TGCAGTGCTAGACCAGCTAGCGGGAGGGCCTTCGATGAGCAGTACTTC
CDR3 protein: CSARPASGRAFDEQYF
D gene: TRBD2
J gene: TRBJ2-5
clone size: .
V gene: TRBV20-1

CDR3 DNA: TGTGCCAGCAGCTTGTTCCGGGACCTAAGAGACGAGCAGTACTTC
CDR3 protein: CASSLFRDLRDEQYF
D gene: .
J gene: TRBJ2-7
clone size: .
V gene: TRBV7-2

CDR3 DNA: TGTGCCAGCTCGTTACTGTGGACTAGCGGGAGGTTCTACGAGCAGTACTTC
CDR3 protein: CASSLLWTSGRFYEQYF
D gene: TRBD2
J gene: TRBJ2-7
clone size: .
V gene: TRBV18

CDR3 DNA: TGTGCCATCAGTGAGACTCAAGGCCTTTCTGAAGCTTTCTTT
CDR3 protein: CAISETQGLSEAFF
D gene: .
J gene: TRBJ1-1
clone size: .
V gene: TRBV10-3